The 32 T cell receptor beta chains reported below all come from one sample, sequenced in a study of identical twins (dated by TCRdb to the mid-2010s). Libraries were made using 5' RACE. The instrument given in TCRdb is Illumina HiSeq 2000. In TCRdb, the public reads were trimmed at Q25 with fastp and aligned with MiXCR, with productive beta chains retained. Each CDR3 protein appears once, grouped with its most common genes and DNA. The sample table lists 200,000 to 250,000 distinct CDR3 sequences, about 13% of them with a count of one. Of the sample, 3.5% to 4.5% falls within the top ten clones. This same sample was also taken into another study, of yellow fever vaccine responses in identical twins.

The sequenced sample consisted of memory (CD45RO+) T cells sorted from blood. Per the publication, the cell subset or site label means: CD45RO+ enriched T cells. The source is a woman aged 18-35 years in good health.

This clonotype was detected only a few times. V gene TRBV18 combines with J gene TRBJ2-1; D gene ambiguous. CDR1 KGHSH and CDR2 LQKENI come from the germline V gene. The V end was cut by 2 bases, the J end by 1 base, with 9 bases between. This CDR3 comprises 15 residues. CDR3 sequence reads: CASSPNIGSYNEQFF. The CDR3 DNA reads as TGTGCCAGCTCACCAAATATAGGGTCCTACAATGAGCAGTTCTTC.

There are many counts of this clonotype. The V call is TRBV2, the J call TRBJ2-1, with 12 bases that match TRBD2. Per the germline V gene, CDR1 is SNHLY and CDR2 is FYNNEI. CDR3 size: 15 residues. V trimming: 5 bases; J trimming: 1 base; junction bases outside the gene matches: 0. CDR3 DNA: TGTGCCAGCAGTACTAGCGGGGGGTCCTACAATGAGCAGTTCTTC. Protein: CASSTSGGSYNEQFF.

The table lists this clonotype with a few counts. The rearrangement uses TRBV15 and TRBJ2-5; D remains unclear. Germline lookup yields CDR1 LNHNV and CDR2 YYDKDF (reference sequence). V was trimmed by 0 bases and J by 0 bases, leaving 5 bases between them. The CDR3 runs 14 residues. CDR3 nucleotide sequence: TGTGCCACCAGCAGAGATGACAACCAAGAGACCCAGTACTTC. Encoded protein: CATSRDDNQETQYF.

This sequence joins TRBV24-1 and TRBJ2-3; the match to TRBD2 covers 10 bases. Looked up from germline, CDR1 is KGHDR and CDR2 is SFDVKD. V lost 9 bases, J lost 2 bases, and 10 bases stayed unmatched. This CDR3 comprises 16 residues. The CDR3 DNA is TGTGCCACCGAAAGCGGGGGGGCAGTGGACACAGATACGCAGTATTTT. This sequence encodes CATESGGAVDTDTQYF.

The gene calls are TRBV28 and TRBJ2-5; possibly TRBD2 for D (6 bases). The CDR3 is 14 residues long. V dropped 7 bases and J dropped 4 bases, with 16 bases sitting between them. The V gene's germline CDR1 is MDHEN and CDR2 SYDVKM. The CDR3: CASIHAGRGETQYF. CDR3 nucleotide sequence: TGTGCCAGCATTCACGCGGGACGAGGAGAGACCCAGTACTTC.

The V call is TRBV29-1, the J call TRBJ2-3; 10 nucleotides agree with TRBD1. The CDR3 is made up of 13 amino acids. Germline trimming cut 4 bases from V and 9 bases from J; bases unmatched to any gene: 7. Looked up from germline, CDR1 is SQVTM and CDR2 is ANQGSEA. The CDR3 nucleotides read TGCAGCGTTGGCCGGACAGGGGGTGAGACGCAGTATTTT. This gives the protein CSVGRTGGETQYF.

This clonotype appeared a few times. This chain uses TRBV7-2 with TRBJ2-2; D may be TRBD1 (6 bases). The CDR3 loop spans 16 amino acids. Germline loops: CDR1 SGHTA, CDR2 FQGNSA. V was cut by 5 bases and J by 4 bases, with 17 bases left in between. The CDR3 sequence: CASSAWAGERTGELFF. The CDR3 coding sequence is TGTGCCAGCAGCGCATGGGCAGGGGAGCGCACCGGGGAGCTGTTTTTT.

The chain couples TRBV20-1 to TRBJ2-1; 11 nucleotides agree with TRBD2. Germline lookup yields CDR1 DFQATT and CDR2 SNEGSKA (reference sequence). The CDR3 has 17 amino acids. The CDR3 region is CSPGSGTSGRSYNEQFF. DNA for the CDR3: TGCAGCCCGGGGTCCGGGACTAGCGGACGATCCTACAATGAGCAGTTCTTC.

The chain recombines TRBV9 with TRBJ2-1; 16 bases agree with TRBD2. V was pared by 4 bases and J by 5 bases, with 3 bases of the junction left unmatched. This CDR3 has 16 amino acids. In germline, CDR1 is SGDLS, CDR2 YYNGEE. The CDR3 protein is CASSPGLAGGNNEQFF. The CDR3 DNA reads TGTGCCAGCAGCCCGGGACTAGCGGGGGGGAACAATGAGCAGTTCTTC.

The chain recombines TRBV20-1 with TRBJ2-7; TRBD2 might be the D (6 bases). This CDR3 has 15 residues. V was cut by 0 bases and J by 3 bases, with 15 bases left in between. Germline V gives CDR1 DFQATT, CDR2 SNEGSKA (reference sequence). The CDR3 region has the DNA TGCAGTGCTAGAGATGAAGGGAGGCTCGGCTACGAGCAGTACTTC. This sequence encodes CSARDEGRLGYEQYF.

The sample holds many counts of this clonotype. CDR3 sequence reads: CATRGQGKDTQYF. The CDR3 DNA reads TGTGCCACCAGGGGACAGGGAAAAGATACGCAGTATTTT. The chain has TRBV24-1 and TRBJ2-3; 9 nucleotides align to TRBD1. This CDR3 spans 13 amino acids. CDR1 is KGHDR and CDR2 is SFDVKD in the germline V gene. The V gene end was trimmed by 7 bases and the J gene end by 5 bases; junction bases not matched to a gene: 3.

This clonotype is large within its sample. The rearrangement joins TRBV20-1 to TRBJ2-4; possibly TRBD2 for D (6 bases). V lost 5 bases and J 0 bases, leaving 11 bases between the germline ends. CDR3 length: 14 amino acids. Germline loops: CDR1 DFQATT, CDR2 SNEGSKA (reference sequence). In nucleotides, the CDR3 is TGCAGTGCTCATCGCGGGGTAGCCAAAAACATTCAGTACTTC. This encodes CSAHRGVAKNIQYF.

This chain connects TRBV9 to TRBJ2-5, with TRBD1 as a possible D gene (6 bases). Germline CDR1 SGDLS, CDR2 YYNGEE. The CDR3 extends over 16 amino acids. V dropped 2 bases and J dropped 2 bases, with 16 bases sitting between them. Here the CDR3 DNA reads TGTGCCAGCAGCGTTTTCTCTGGGGGCCTACAAGAGACCCAGTACTTC. It translates to CASSVFSGGLQETQYF.

The table lists this clonotype with a few counts. The CDR3 sequence: CASSSVVSNEQFF. The CDR3 DNA is TGTGCCAGCAGCTCAGTAGTCTCGAATGAGCAGTTCTTC. The chain carries TRBV7-9 and TRBJ2-1, with D unresolved. Germline CDR1 SEHNR, CDR2 FQNEAQ (reference sequence). This CDR3 contains 13 residues. Trimming stripped 4 bases from V and 7 bases from J, with 11 bases between.

This clonotype was seen a handful of times. V usage is TRBV9 and J usage is TRBJ2-3; 9 nucleotides agree with TRBD2. Losses at the gene ends were 0 bases for V and 2 bases for J; bases not matched to a gene: 1. Germline values: CDR1 SGDLS, CDR2 YYNGEE. The CDR3 extends over 15 amino acids. DNA for the CDR3: TGTGCCAGCAGCGTAGGCGGGAGGGTCACAGATACGCAGTATTTT. The encoded protein is CASSVGGRVTDTQYF. Full variable domain (remainder filled in from reference TRBV9 and TRBJ2-3): DSGVTQTPKHLITATGQRVTLRCSPRSGDLSVYWYQQSLDQGLQFLIQYYNGEERAKGNILERFSAQQFPDLHSELNLSSLELGDSALYFCASSVGGRVTDTQYFGPGTRLTVL.

The V gene is TRBV20-1, the J gene TRBJ2-2; 9 bases agree with TRBD2. The germline V gene encodes CDR1 DFQATT and CDR2 SNEGSKA (reference sequence). This CDR3 spans 15 amino acids. The trim removed 2 bases at V and 6 bases at J, leaving 7 bases unmatched. For the CDR3, the DNA is TGCAGTGCTAGATCCCCGGGACTAGCCCCCGGGGAGCTGTTTTTT. It translates to CSARSPGLAPGELFF.

This clonotype was seen many times. The rearrangement links TRBV21-1 to TRBJ2-2; the table's D gene call, TRBD1, was not cross checked with the DNA. TRBV21-1 is classified as a pseudogene. The CDR3 runs to 16 residues. Here the CDR3 DNA reads TGTGCCAGCAGCAAAGGAGGGACAGGGACCACCGGGGAGCTGTTTTTT. Translation: CASSKGGTGTTGELFF.

This sequence joins TRBV6-1 and TRBJ2-1, with a possible D match to TRBD1 (6 bases). CDR3 length: 14 residues. Trimming removed 2 bases from V and 10 bases from J, with 15 bases in between. Germline-derived CDR1 and CDR2 are MNHNS and SASEGT. Written as DNA, the CDR3 is TGTGCCAGCAGTGAAATTAGAAAGGACAGAGAGCAGTTCTTC. This sequence encodes CASSEIRKDREQFF.

The gene calls are TRBV6-1 and TRBJ2-5; 10 nucleotides agree with TRBD2. This CDR3 region has 14 residues. Germline loops: CDR1 MNHNS, CDR2 SASEGT. Losses at the gene ends were 6 bases for V and 4 bases for J; bases not matched to a gene: 5. CDR3 in amino acids: CASRPGLAVETQYF. The CDR3 nucleotides are TGTGCCAGCAGACCCGGACTAGCGGTAGAGACCCAGTACTTC.

V usage is TRBV6-2 or TRBV6-3 and J usage is TRBJ1-1, with 7 bases matching TRBD1. V was pared by 6 bases and J by 3 bases, with 10 bases of the junction left unmatched. CDR1 is MNHEY and CDR2 is SVGEGT in the germline V gene. This CDR3 is 15 amino acids long. Written as DNA, the CDR3 is TGTGCCAGCAGGAGTCGACAGGGAGGAGACACTGAAGCTTTCTTT. It encodes CASRSRQGGDTEAFF.

This clonotype was counted many times. The chain combines TRBV3-1 with TRBJ1-2; D gene unclear. CDR3 length: 12 residues. Deletions cut 4 bases from V and 5 bases from J, with 8 bases between. Per the germline V gene, CDR1 is LGHDT and CDR2 is YNNKEL (reference sequence). The CDR3 DNA reads TGTGCCAGCAGCCGAGGAACGTATGGCTACACCTTC. Protein: CASSRGTYGYTF.

The CDR3 spells CASSHLAGLDEQYF. In DNA form, the CDR3 reads TGTGCCAGCAGCCATCTAGCGGGTCTCGACGAGCAGTACTTC. This sequence joins TRBV7-2 and TRBJ2-7; 8 bases fit TRBD2. CDR1 is SGHTA and CDR2 is FQGNSA in the germline V gene. The CDR3 spans 14 residues. The V segment lost 5 bases and the J segment 5 bases; nucleotides outside the gene matches: 8.

This clonotype occurred a few times. V and J are TRBV12-3 or TRBV12-4 and TRBJ2-3; TRBD2 matches 10 bases. J lost 3 bases, V lost 6 bases, and 6 bases had no gene match. CDR3 length equals 15 residues. Written as DNA, the CDR3 is TGTGCCAGCAGGGATAGCGGGGGGTCTACAGATACGCAGTATTTT. Its protein product is CASRDSGGSTDTQYF.

The genes are TRBV5-5 and TRBJ2-4; D not resolved. The V and J ends lost 0 bases and 9 bases respectively, with 25 bases between them. Germline loops: CDR1 SGHKS, CDR2 YYEKEE (reference sequence). The CDR3 covers 18 residues. Here the CDR3 reads CASSLAVFGPAGTFIQYF. CDR3 DNA: TGTGCCAGCAGCTTGGCTGTATTCGGTCCGGCCGGTACTTTCATTCAGTACTTC.

This clonotype was seen a few times. V is TRBV4-2 and J is TRBJ2-6; 13 bases are a match to TRBD2. Germline CDR1 is LGHNA and CDR2 is YNFKEQ. V shed 0 bases, J shed 2 bases, and the junction held 1 base outside the gene matches. CDR3 size: 18 residues. DNA of the CDR3: TGTGCCAGCAGCCAAGAAACTAGCGGGGGGGCTGGGGCCAACGTCCTGACTTTC. Amino acids: CASSQETSGGAGANVLTF.

This clonotype was counted between two and nine times. The chain couples TRBV7-2 to TRBJ2-1; 8 bases fit TRBD1. The CDR3 runs to 12 residues. Germline CDR1 and CDR2: SGHTA and FQGNSA. The V segment lost 5 bases and the J segment 14 bases; nucleotides outside the gene matches: 8. CDR3 DNA: TGTGCCAGCAGCGGTACGGACAGGGTTAAGTTCTTC. It specifies CASSGTDRVKFF.

The CDR3 loop reads CASSVLNEQFF. The CDR3 DNA follows: TGTGCCAGCAGTGTCCTCAATGAGCAGTTCTTC. This chain connects TRBV2 to TRBJ2-1; D ambiguous. This CDR3 has 11 amino acids. The V and J ends lost 4 bases and 6 bases respectively, with 4 bases between them. Germline CDR1 and CDR2: SNHLY and FYNNEI.

In this sample, this clonotype turned up many times. V gene TRBV5-6 combines with J gene TRBJ1-3, with a tentative D call TRBD1 (6 bases). The V gene lost 0 bases and the J gene lost 0 bases, with 10 bases spanning the gap. Germline V lookup: CDR1 SGHDT, CDR2 YYEEEE. The CDR3 runs 16 residues. The CDR3 loop is CASSLEGGYSGNTIYF. CDR3 bases: TGTGCCAGCAGCTTGGAGGGGGGCTACTCTGGAAACACCATATATTTT.

The sample holds a few counts of this clonotype. This chain joins TRBV7-2 and TRBJ1-2; D unresolved. Per the germline V gene, CDR1 is SGHTA and CDR2 is FQGNSA. The CDR3 runs to 14 residues. Trimming shortened V by 5 bases and J by 4 bases, and 14 bases separated the two germline ends. The CDR3 region is CASSPTGEGYGYTF. In DNA form, the CDR3 reads TGTGCCAGCAGCCCCACCGGGGAGGGCTATGGCTACACCTTC.

V and J are TRBV5-1 and TRBJ2-7; the D gene could be TRBD1 or TRBD2 (5 bases each). V was trimmed by 3 bases and J by 2 bases, leaving 12 bases between them. CDR3 length: 14 amino acids. CDR1 is SGHRS, CDR2 YFSETQ, per germline. The CDR3 protein is CASSWDPSTYEQYF. The CDR3 nucleotides read TGCGCCAGCAGCTGGGACCCTTCCACCTACGAGCAGTACTTC. Combining the CDR3 with reference TRBV5-1 and TRBJ2-7 gives the whole variable domain KAGVTQTPRYLIKTRGQQVTLSCSPISGHRSVSWYQQTPGQGLQFLFEYFSETQRNKGNFPGRFSGRQFSNSRSEMNVSTLELGDSALYLCASSWDPSTYEQYFGPGTRLTVT.

The chain combines TRBV29-1 with TRBJ2-1, with a possible D match to TRBD1 (5 bases). Germline V gene lookup returns CDR1 SQVTM and CDR2 ANQGSEA. This CDR3 spans 12 amino acids. CDR3 in amino acids: CVVVPRGNEQFF. Written as DNA, the CDR3 is TGCGTCGTTGTCCCTAGGGGCAATGAGCAGTTCTTC.

V gene TRBV10-3 combines with J gene TRBJ2-6, with 9 bases lining up with TRBD1. The CDR3 sequence is 18 residues long. Germline assignment: CDR1 ENHRY and CDR2 SYGVKD. V was pared by 5 bases and J by 1 base, with 9 bases of the junction left unmatched. The CDR3 DNA reads as TGTGCCATCAGTCCTAGGACAGGGGCGCGATCTGGGGCCAACGTCCTGACTTTC. Translation gives CAISPRTGARSGANVLTF.